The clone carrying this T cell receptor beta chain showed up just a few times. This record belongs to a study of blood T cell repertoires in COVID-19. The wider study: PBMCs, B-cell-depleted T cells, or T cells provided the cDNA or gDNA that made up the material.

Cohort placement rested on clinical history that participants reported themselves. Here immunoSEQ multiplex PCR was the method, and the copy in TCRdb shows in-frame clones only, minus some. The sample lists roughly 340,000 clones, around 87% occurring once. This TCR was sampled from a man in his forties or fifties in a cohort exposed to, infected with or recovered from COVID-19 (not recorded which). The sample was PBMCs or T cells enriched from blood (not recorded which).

Here the CDR3 DNA reads TGTGCCAGCAGCCCAGTAGGGACTAGCCAGTTCTTC. It yields the protein CASSPVGTSQFF. V gene TRBV3-1 (or the pseudogene TRBV3-2) combines with J gene TRBJ2-1; TRBD2 agrees at 9 bases. CDR1 and CDR2 from the germline V gene are LGHDT and YNNKEL (reference sequence). V trimming: 4 bases; J trimming: 13 bases; junction bases outside the gene matches: 5. The CDR3 length is 12 residues.